This entry lists 14 T cell receptor beta chains sequenced from one sample in a study of fetal regulatory T cell absence and autoimmunity. Profiled with immunoSEQ multiplex PCR; TCRdb holds only in-frame clones, not every one. Here the sample spans about 95,000 clones, about three quarters being singletons. The sequencing sample was made of pancreas tissue. The receptors here all came from a male donor with IPEX syndrome.

The V gene is TRBV27, the J gene TRBJ1-2; 9 bases align to TRBD1. J lost 4 bases, V lost 2 bases, and 5 bases had no gene match. In germline, CDR1 is MNHEY, CDR2 SMNVEV (reference sequence). The length of the CDR3 is 15 residues. The CDR3 DNA is TGTGCCAGCAGTTTAGAACAGGGGGCGGGCTATGGCTACACCTTC. Residues: CASSLEQGAGYGYTF.

The rearrangement uses TRBV5-1 and TRBJ2-1; the D is unclear. The CDR3 loop spans 13 amino acids. V was clipped by 4 bases and J by 7 bases, with 12 bases between them. Per germline, CDR1 SGHRS and CDR2 YFSETQ. The CDR3 coding sequence is TGCGCCAGCAGCCCCCGCTCCGGGAATGAGCAGTTCTTC. Amino acid sequence: CASSPRSGNEQFF.

This rearrangement joins TRBV10-3 to TRBJ2-2; 8 positions agree with TRBD2. With V trimmed by 4 bases and J by 5 bases, 6 bases remained unmatched. The CDR3 is 15 amino acids. Germline values: CDR1 ENHRY, CDR2 SYGVKD. CDR3 sequence (DNA): TGTGCCATCAGTGTCGCGGGAGGAGATACCGGGGAGCTGTTTTTT. It is translated as CAISVAGGDTGELFF.

The chain couples TRBV11-2 to TRBJ2-7, with D possibly being TRBD2 (6 bases). Deletions cut 3 bases from V and 3 bases from J, with 15 bases between. CDR3 size: 15 residues. Germline V lookup: CDR1 SGHAT, CDR2 FQNNGV. CDR3 residues: CASSLEGSGGYEQYF. CDR3 bases: TGTGCCAGCAGCTTGGAGGGGTCAGGCGGCTACGAGCAGTACTTC.

V and J are TRBV2 and TRBJ2-2; TRBD1 matches at 7 bases. The CDR3 covers 15 residues. J gave up 2 bases and V 7 bases, and 7 bases lay outside the gene matches. Germline V gives CDR1 SNHLY, CDR2 FYNNEI. CDR3 bases: TGTGCCAGCACCCTCGGGACAGCCAACACCGGGGAGCTGTTTTTT. The encoded protein is CASTLGTANTGELFF.

This clone was counted a few times. The chain has TRBV6-5 and TRBJ2-3; 8 bases agree with TRBD1. The V gene end was trimmed by 6 bases and the J gene end by 11 bases; junction bases not matched to a gene: 4. CDR1 MNHEY and CDR2 SVGAGI come from the germline V gene. This CDR3 contains 11 residues. The CDR3 DNA sequence: TGTGCCAGCAGCTCCGGGACAGGGCAGTATTTT. Translation: CASSSGTGQYF.

The chain combines TRBV7-9 with TRBJ2-2, with TRBD2 matching over 9 bases. The V gene's germline CDR1 is SEHNR and CDR2 FQNEAQ (reference sequence). With V trimmed by 3 bases and J by 4 bases, 9 bases remained unmatched. This CDR3 is built from 17 residues. CDR3 sequence: CASSFRAGGQGTGELFF. CDR3 nucleotides: TGTGCCAGCAGCTTCAGAGCGGGAGGCCAGGGCACCGGGGAGCTGTTTTTT.

The chain has TRBV12-5 and TRBJ2-7; 7 bases line up with TRBD2. V dropped 0 bases and J dropped 2; count of bases not matched to a gene: 4. Germline lookup yields CDR1 LGHNT and CDR2 FRNRAP. CDR3 length equals 15 residues. The CDR3 spells CASGLVPSGAYEQYF. As DNA, the CDR3 is TGTGCTAGTGGTTTGGTACCTAGCGGAGCCTACGAGCAGTACTTC.

V gene TRBV12-5 combines with J gene TRBJ1-5, with 7 bases aligning to TRBD1. The CDR3 runs 13 residues. V gave up 6 bases and J gave up 4 bases; unmatched junction bases: 3. Germline V lookup: CDR1 LGHNT, CDR2 FRNRAP. The CDR3 loop reads CASGLQGNQPQHF. The CDR3 DNA reads as TGTGCTAGTGGGCTACAGGGGAATCAGCCCCAGCATTTT.

The rearrangement links TRBV9 to TRBJ2-2; D unclear. Germline V gene data show CDR1 as SGDLS and CDR2 as YYNGEE. The CDR3 runs to 13 residues. V gave up 3 bases and J gave up 7 bases, with 10 bases separating them. The DNA for the CDR3 is TGTGCCAGCAGCGCCTACAGCCACGGGGAGCTGTTTTTT. Its translation: CASSAYSHGELFF. Complete variable domain (other parts from reference TRBV9 and TRBJ2-2): DSGVTQTPKHLITATGQRVTLRCSPRSGDLSVYWYQQSLDQGLQFLIQYYNGEERAKGNILERFSAQQFPDLHSELNLSSLELGDSALYFCASSAYSHGELFFGEGSRLTVL.

The V and J genes are TRBV27 and TRBJ2-7, with 7 bases fitting TRBD1. Trimming took 3 bases from V and 3 from J; bases not matched to a gene: 8. This CDR3 has 15 amino acids. Germline-derived CDR1 and CDR2 are MNHEY and SMNVEV (reference sequence). CDR3 residues: CASSLAPGQIYEQYF. In DNA form, the CDR3 reads TGTGCCAGCAGTTTGGCCCCGGGACAGATCTACGAGCAGTACTTC.

This clone was observed a few times. The gene calls are TRBV7-2 and TRBJ2-2; D remains unclear. In germline, CDR1 is SGHTA, CDR2 FQGNSA. The V end was cut by 2 bases, the J end by 3 bases, with 4 bases between. The CDR3 totals 13 residues. The CDR3 DNA follows: TGTGCCAGCAGCTTACGGTACACCGGGGAGCTGTTTTTT. It is translated as CASSLRYTGELFF.

The chain employs TRBV7-2 and TRBJ2-7, with D possibly TRBD1 on 6 matching bases. The CDR3 consists of 12 residues. Germline-derived CDR1 and CDR2 are SGHTA and FQGNSA. V gave up 2 bases and J gave up 6 bases, with 8 bases separating them. The CDR3 nucleotides read TGTGCCAGCAGCTTACTAGGGGGCGAGCAGTACTTC. It yields the protein CASSLLGGEQYF.

This clone has just a few counts. This chain links TRBV19 with TRBJ1-1; D gene unclear. The V gene lost 10 bases and the J gene lost 7 bases, with 19 bases spanning the gap. Germline CDR1 is LNHDA and CDR2 is SQIVND (reference sequence). The CDR3 extends over 13 amino acids. CDR3 protein: CATDPDGSGEAFF. In nucleotides, the CDR3 is TGTGCCACGGACCCCGATGGTTCGGGTGAAGCTTTCTTT. Supplemented by reference TRBV19 and TRBJ1-1, the full variable domain reads DGGITQSPKYLFRKEGQNVTLSCEQNLNHDAMYWYRQDPGQGLRLIYYSQIVNDFQKGDIAEGYSVSREKKESFPLTVTSAQKNPTAFYLCATDPDGSGEAFFGQGTRLTVV.